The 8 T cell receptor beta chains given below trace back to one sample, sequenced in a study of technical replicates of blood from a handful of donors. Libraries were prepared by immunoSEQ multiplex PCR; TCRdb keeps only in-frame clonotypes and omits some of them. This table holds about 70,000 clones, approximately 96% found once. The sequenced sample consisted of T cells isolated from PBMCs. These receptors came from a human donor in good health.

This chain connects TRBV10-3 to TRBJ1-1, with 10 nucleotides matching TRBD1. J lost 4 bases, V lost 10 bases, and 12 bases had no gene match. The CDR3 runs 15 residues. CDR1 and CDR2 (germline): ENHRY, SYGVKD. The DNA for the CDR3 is TGTGCCAGTCTGGGACAGGGGACCACGGGCACTGAAGCTTTCTTT. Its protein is CASLGQGTTGTEAFF.

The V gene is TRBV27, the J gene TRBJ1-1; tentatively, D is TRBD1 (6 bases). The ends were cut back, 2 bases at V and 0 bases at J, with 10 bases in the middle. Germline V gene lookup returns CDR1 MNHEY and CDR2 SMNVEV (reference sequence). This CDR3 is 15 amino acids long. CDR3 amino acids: CASSLRGTLNTEAFF. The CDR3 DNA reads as TGTGCCAGCAGTTTAAGGGGGACGCTGAACACTGAAGCTTTCTTT.

CDR3 sequence reads: CASQLSRNQPQHF. CDR3 in DNA: TGTGCCAGCCAGTTATCTCGCAATCAGCCCCAGCATTTT. V gene TRBV27 combines with J gene TRBJ1-5; D is uncertain. There are 13 residues in the CDR3. Trimming cost V 8 bases and J 2 bases, with 10 bases left between them. Per the germline V gene, CDR1 is MNHEY and CDR2 is SMNVEV (reference sequence).

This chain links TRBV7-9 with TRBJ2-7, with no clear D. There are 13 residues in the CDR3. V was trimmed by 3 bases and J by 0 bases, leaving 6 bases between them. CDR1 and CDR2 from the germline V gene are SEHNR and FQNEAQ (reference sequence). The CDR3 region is CASSFSNSYEQYF. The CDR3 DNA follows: TGTGCCAGCAGCTTTTCCAACTCCTACGAGCAGTACTTC.

The CDR3 DNA is TGTGCCAGCAGTGGCCTAGCGGGAGGGACAAACACCGGGGAGCTGTTTTTT. Translating it yields CASSGLAGGTNTGELFF. The chain employs TRBV25-1 and TRBJ2-2; 12 positions match TRBD2. The CDR3 consists of 17 residues. With 4 bases clipped from V and 2 bases from J, the junction kept 5 bases outside the gene matches. The germline CDR1 and CDR2 sequences are MGHDK and SYGVNS.

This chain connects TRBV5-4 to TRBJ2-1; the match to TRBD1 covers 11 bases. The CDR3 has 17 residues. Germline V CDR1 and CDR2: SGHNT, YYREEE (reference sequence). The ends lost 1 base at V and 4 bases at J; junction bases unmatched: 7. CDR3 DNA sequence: TGTGCCAGCAGCTTGCCGAAGGACAGGGGGCCTTACAATGAGCAGTTCTTC. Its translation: CASSLPKDRGPYNEQFF. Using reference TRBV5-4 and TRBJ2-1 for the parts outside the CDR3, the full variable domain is ETGVTQSPTHLIKTRGQQVTLRCSSQSGHNTVSWYQQALGQGPQFIFQYYREEENGRGNFPPRFSGLQFPNYSSELNVNALELDDSALYLCASSLPKDRGPYNEQFFGPGTRLTVL.

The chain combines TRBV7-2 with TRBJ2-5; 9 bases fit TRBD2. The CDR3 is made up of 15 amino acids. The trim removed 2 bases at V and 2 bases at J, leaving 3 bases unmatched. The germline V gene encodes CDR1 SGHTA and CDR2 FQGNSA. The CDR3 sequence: CASSLRRGGQETQYF. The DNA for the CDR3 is TGTGCCAGCAGCTTACGGCGGGGGGGACAAGAGACCCAGTACTTC.

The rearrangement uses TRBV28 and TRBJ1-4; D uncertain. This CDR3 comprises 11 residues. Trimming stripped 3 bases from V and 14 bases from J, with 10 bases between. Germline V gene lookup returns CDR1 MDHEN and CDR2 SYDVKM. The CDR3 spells CASSLREWLFF. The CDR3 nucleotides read TGTGCCAGCAGTTTGAGGGAATGGCTGTTTTTT. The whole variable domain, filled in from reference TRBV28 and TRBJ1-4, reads DVKVTQSSRYLVKRTGEKVFLECVQDMDHENMFWYRQDPGLGLRLIYFSYDVKMKEKGDIPEGYSVSREKKERFSLILESASTNQTSMYLCASSLREWLFFGSGTQLSVL.